This T cell receptor beta chain was profiled in a study of identical twins. This clonotype appeared many times. Its cognate antigen is unknown. Study conclusions and caveats: Potential partial confounding of zero-insertion analyses by invariant MAIT and iNKT cells was noted. Out-of-frame alpha sequences common to twins exhibited an excess of low generation probability.

A universal primer binding site was introduced by template switching. The final cDNA contained unique molecular identifiers. TCRdb fed the 5' RACE reads into MiXCR, producing one record per CDR3 protein. Altogether about 530,000 distinct CDR3 sequences are present, 20% to 25% being singletons, with the ten largest covering 0.4% to 0.6%. V was clipped by 0 bases and J by 4 bases, with 4 bases between them. The CDR3 contains 13 residues. The data were also submitted as part of a second study, on yellow fever vaccine responses in identical twins. That source reports: Vaccine-induced T cell responses in twins were reportedly observed to appear partly convergent, partly personalized.

The origin of this receptor is a woman aged 18-29 years in good health. The V call is TRBV12-3 or TRBV12-4, the J call TRBJ1-3; D remains ambiguous. Source material: CD4+ T cells sorted from blood. This chain's CDR3 is CASSLAPGNTIYF. CDR3 bases: TGTGCCAGCAGTTTAGCGCCCGGAAACACCATATATTTT.